The present T cell receptor (beta chain) was sequenced within a study of blood T cell repertoires in COVID-19. For the study at large: The study drew acute and convalescent COVID-19 samples from the United States, Italy and Spain.

CDR3 length: 14 amino acids. CDR1 is SNHLY, CDR2 FYNNEI, per germline. V shed 4 bases and J 8 bases; nucleotides not matched to a gene: 5. The assay was immunoSEQ multiplex PCR, and TCRdb's table has in-frame clones only and misses some. The table shows some 210,000 clones, with 84% occurring only once. Sequenced: peripheral blood. This chain joins TRBV2 and TRBJ2-2; 9 bases fit TRBD2. The sequence came from a woman aged 45 to 65 with active or convalescent COVID-19. The DNA for the CDR3 is TGTGCCAGCAGTGGCAGCGGGAGGTTTGGGGAGCTGTTTTTT. Translation: CASSGSGRFGELFF.